A selection of T cell receptor beta chains follows, all from one sample in a study of blood T cells in healthy people across ages. Using its own MiXCR run on the 5' RACE reads, TCRdb lists one record per CDR3 protein. Of hundreds of thousands of distinct CDR3 sequences in the sample, under 35% were seen once. The source material was blood. These receptors were collected from a woman older than 75 in good health. Each CDR3 is given without its conserved first and last residue.

>TRBV18|TRBJ2-5
ASSQQVAQETQY
>TRBV4-1|TRBJ1-6
ASSQDRGLLSPLH
>TRBV29-1|TRBJ1-2
SVPTLMGTYGYT
>TRBV7-9|TRBJ2-3
ASSLTSGLSTDTQY
>TRBV5-1|TRBJ2-3
ASSLKVTDTQY
>TRBV20-1|TRBJ1-2
SARNRVDGYT
>TRBV12-3/TRBV12-4|TRBJ2-4
ASSRHGGLAKNIQY
>TRBV7-2|TRBJ2-2
ASSLQGRTGELF
>TRBV6-5|TRBJ2-3
ASSYPKGAGARKGTDTQY
>TRBV6-5|TRBJ1-3
ASTAGATGNTIY
>TRBV20-1|TRBJ2-4
SANFGQFKNIQY
>TRBV6-5|TRBJ2-7
ASTEQGFPYEQY
>TRBV11-3|TRBJ2-1
TSSLVQRQGMF
>TRBV7-2|TRBJ1-2
ASTTASPNYGYT
>TRBV6-5|TRBJ2-5
ASSYLGVGSQETQY
>TRBV6-5|TRBJ2-3
ASSRPPGDTQY
>TRBV6-2/TRBV6-3|TRBJ1-5
ASSFINSNQPQH
>TRBV6-5|TRBJ1-6
ASSYRDRGNSPLH
>TRBV20-1|TRBJ2-3
SAPSSGGLAGVDTQY
>TRBV25-1|TRBJ2-1
ASSGASGGRYNEQF
>TRBV7-2|TRBJ2-2
ASSLVRTNTGERF
>TRBV7-9|TRBJ2-7
ASSPLSGTLPSYEQY
>TRBV3-1|TRBJ2-5
ASSPPSGKETQY
>TRBV12-3/TRBV12-4|TRBJ1-2
ASSLRRGGYGYT
>TRBV11-2|TRBJ2-1
ASSLDLAGGRNEQF
>TRBV12-3/TRBV12-4|TRBJ2-3
ASSPSGGRARTDTQY
>TRBV5-1|TRBJ2-5
ASSLAGSGVPLETRY
>TRBV6-7|TRBJ1-2
ASSYPDIRGTGTGYT
>TRBV6-2/TRBV6-3|TRBJ2-1
ATSRAPTYNEQF
>TRBV12-3/TRBV12-4|TRBJ2-4
ASSWGGRLAKNIQY
>TRBV2|TRBJ1-5
ASTNHPRRGNSNQPQH
>TRBV7-8|TRBJ2-3
ASSLSGGGFASTDTQY
>TRBV15|-
ATSRTGTPYNEQY
>TRBV24-1|TRBJ2-6
ATSSSGGAGANVLT
>TRBV27|-
ASSQSPGAWGVPEQY
>TRBV27|TRBJ2-3
ASSAGLQVGTDTQY
>TRBV20-1|TRBJ2-7
SATLIVDSEQY
>TRBV7-9|TRBJ2-1
ASSASKSQYNEQF
>TRBV6-1|-
ASSRQDRGDYEQY
>TRBV15|TRBJ2-5
ATSSGETQY
>TRBV5-1|TRBJ2-1
ASGPYAAPYNEQF
>TRBV15|TRBJ1-1
ATSSPRDLLNTEAF
>TRBV24-1|TRBJ2-3
ATSDPGQPTDTQY
>TRBV7-2|TRBJ2-5
ASSQAGGWETQY
>TRBV6-2/TRBV6-3|TRBJ1-5
ASTSHGGGGQPQH